The 28 T cell receptor beta chains below come from one sample, sequenced in a study of blood T cell repertoires in COVID-19. Measured with immunoSEQ multiplex PCR; TCRdb has only the in-frame clones, and not every one. Here the sample spans a few hundred thousand clones, 80% to 90% being singletons. The material sequenced was PBMCs or T cells enriched from blood (not recorded which). These receptors originate from a man aged 25-45 years who had recovered from COVID-19.

The V and J genes are TRBV11-3 and TRBJ2-1; tentative D call: TRBD2 (6 bases). Germline CDR1 SGHNT, CDR2 YENEEA. The V end was cut by 1 base, the J end by 0 bases, with 7 bases between. The CDR3 covers 15 residues. CDR3 bases: TGTGCCAGCAGCTTAGGGGGGGACTCCTACAATGAGCAGTTCTTC. It codes for CASSLGGDSYNEQFF.

The gene calls are TRBV30 and TRBJ1-2; no firm D call. Germline lookup yields CDR1 GTSNPN and CDR2 SVGIG (reference sequence). The CDR3 runs to 14 residues. V dropped 2 bases and J dropped 4 bases, with 14 bases sitting between them. The CDR3 spells CAWSKGNSLYGYTF. The CDR3 DNA is TGTGCCTGGAGTAAAGGAAACAGCCTCTATGGCTACACCTTC. The full variable domain, completed using reference TRBV30 and TRBJ1-2, is SQTIHQWPATLVQPVGSPLSLECTVEGTSNPNLYWYRQAAGRGLQLLFYSVGIGQISSEVPQNLSASRPQDRQFILSSKKLLLSDSGFYLCAWSKGNSLYGYTFGSGTRLTVV.

The genes are TRBV9 and TRBJ2-1; 12 bases match TRBD2. The V and J ends lost 2 bases and 7 bases, in that order; junction bases with no gene match: 7. This CDR3 has 16 residues. The germline V gene has CDR1 SGDLS and CDR2 YYNGEE. CDR3 region: CASSVTTSGGLNEQFF. The CDR3 DNA is TGTGCCAGCAGCGTGACCACTAGCGGGGGGTTGAATGAGCAGTTCTTC.

The V call is TRBV7-2, the J call TRBJ2-3, with D maybe TRBD1 (6 bases). This CDR3 is 15 amino acids long. V gave up 2 bases and J gave up 1 base, with 10 bases separating them. Germline V gene sequence: CDR1 SGHTA, CDR2 FQGNSA. The CDR3 region has the DNA TGTGCCAGCAGCTTACAGGGGCGTGGCACAGATACGCAGTATTTT. Its translation is CASSLQGRGTDTQYF.

This chain links TRBV30 with TRBJ1-2; no definite D call. Per germline, CDR1 GTSNPN and CDR2 SVGIG (reference sequence). The CDR3 is 15 amino acids. V dropped 0 bases and J dropped 7 bases, with 18 bases sitting between them. The CDR3 DNA is TGTGCCTGGAGTGTAGAGGCGGGTTTAGGATTTGGCTACACCTTC. This encodes CAWSVEAGLGFGYTF.

The V and J genes are TRBV18 and TRBJ1-1; maybe TRBD1 (5 bases). The germline V and J ends were trimmed by 0 bases and 5 bases, with 16 bases remaining between them. There are 16 residues in the CDR3. Germline V gene lookup returns CDR1 KGHSH and CDR2 LQKENI. The CDR3, as DNA: TGTGCCAGCTCACCACCAGGCAGCGGGGCGCTTACTGAAGCTTTCTTT. This codes for CASSPPGSGALTEAFF.

V usage is TRBV6-5 and J usage is TRBJ2-5, with unresolved D. The CDR3 totals 15 residues. The germline V gene has CDR1 MNHEY and CDR2 SVGAGI. V lost 2 bases and J 6 bases, leaving 16 bases between the germline ends. The CDR3 sequence is CASSYDALGLQTQYF. Here the CDR3 DNA reads TGTGCCAGCAGTTACGACGCTCTAGGTCTACAGACCCAGTACTTC.

This clone was recorded once. The J gene is TRBJ1-2, the V gene TRBV5-4, with 7 bases aligning to TRBD1. The CDR3 is 16 residues long. Germline V gene data show CDR1 as SGHNT and CDR2 as YYREEE (reference sequence). V trimming: 4 bases; J trimming: 7 bases; junction bases outside the gene matches: 16. CDR3 protein: CASSRLGDSRLGGYTF. CDR3 in DNA: TGTGCCAGCAGCAGATTGGGGGACAGCCGCTTGGGTGGCTACACCTTC.

The V gene is TRBV25-1, the J gene TRBJ2-2; unclear D gene. CDR1 MGHDK and CDR2 SYGVNS come from the germline V gene. The CDR3 totals 14 residues. Trimming removed 4 bases from V and 3 bases from J, with 9 bases in between. The CDR3 protein is CASSGPRYTGELFF. CDR3 in DNA: TGTGCCAGCAGTGGCCCTAGATACACCGGGGAGCTGTTTTTT. Based on the CDR3 plus reference TRBV25-1 and TRBJ2-2, the full variable domain is EADIYQTPRYLVIGTGKKITLECSQTMGHDKMYWYQQDPGMELHLIHYSYGVNSTEKGDLSSESTVSRIRTEHFPLTLESARPSHTSQYLCASSGPRYTGELFFGEGSRLTVL.

This sequence joins TRBV12-3 or TRBV12-4 and TRBJ1-1; D perhaps matches TRBD1 (6 bases). The CDR3 spans 12 residues. V gave up 6 bases and J gave up 5 bases, with 10 bases separating them. The CDR3 coding sequence is TGTGCCAGCAGGGCCAGGGGAACTGAAGCTTTCTTT. This codes for CASRARGTEAFF.

The chain links TRBV5-1 to TRBJ2-2, with a weak D call TRBD1 (6 bases). Germline loops: CDR1 SGHRS, CDR2 YFSETQ. The CDR3 has 15 residues. The germline V and J ends were trimmed by 0 bases and 5 bases, with 11 bases remaining between them. This CDR3 reads CASSLGVTGTGELFF. The DNA for the CDR3 is TGCGCCAGCAGCTTGGGAGTCACAGGGACCGGGGAGCTGTTTTTT.

V is TRBV11-2 and J is TRBJ1-6; possibly TRBD1 for D (6 bases). Germline CDR1 reads SGHAT; CDR2 reads FQNNGV. Trimming took off 1 base at V and 5 bases at J, with 9 bases between the two ends. The CDR3 consists of 15 residues. The CDR3 reads CASSLVRTDNSPLHF. The CDR3 DNA reads as TGTGCCAGCAGCTTAGTTAGGACAGATAATTCACCCCTCCACTTT.

This clone was seen only once. The chain recombines TRBV5-8 with TRBJ2-5; 15 nucleotides match TRBD2. CDR1 is SGHTS and CDR2 is YDEGEE in the germline V gene. The V and J ends lost 4 bases and 4 bases, in that order; junction bases with no gene match: 8. The CDR3 covers 17 residues. The CDR3 DNA is TGTGCCAGCAGCCCTGGACTAGCGGGGGGGCCTGGAGAGACCCAGTACTTC. Its translation is CASSPGLAGGPGETQYF.

The gene calls are TRBV6-5 and TRBJ1-2; D unresolved. The CDR3 runs to 13 residues. Trimming shortened V by 8 bases and J by 8 bases, and 18 bases separated the two germline ends. In germline, CDR1 is MNHEY, CDR2 SVGAGI. The CDR3 here is CASSGIGVAGYTF. The CDR3 nucleotides read TGTGCCAGCTCGGGCATCGGGGTTGCGGGCTACACCTTC.

J is TRBJ1-1 and V is TRBV5-4; tentative D call: TRBD1 (6 bases). The germline CDR1 and CDR2 sequences are SGHNT and YYREEE (reference sequence). The CDR3 runs 14 residues. V shed 0 bases and J shed 11 bases, with 17 bases lying between them. The CDR3 here is CASSLDRVGNGAFF. In DNA form, the CDR3 reads TGTGCCAGCAGCTTGGACAGGGTGGGTAATGGGGCTTTCTTT.

This chain uses TRBV10-3 with TRBJ2-3; 8 bases are shared with TRBD1. The CDR3 extends over 14 amino acids. Per germline, CDR1 ENHRY and CDR2 SYGVKD. V trimming: 6 bases; J trimming: 1 base; junction bases outside the gene matches: 3. The CDR3 reads CAIRGTGRTDTQYF. The CDR3 DNA follows: TGTGCCATCAGGGGGACAGGCCGCACAGATACGCAGTATTTT.

The gene calls are TRBV7-9 and TRBJ1-2, with D hard to call. V was clipped by 1 base and J by 7 bases, with 16 bases between them. This CDR3 is 15 amino acids long. The germline CDR1 and CDR2 sequences are SEHNR and FQNEAQ (reference sequence). The chain's CDR3 is CASSLVGSKNVGYTF. The CDR3 nucleotides read TGTGCCAGCAGCTTAGTGGGCAGTAAAAATGTTGGCTACACCTTC.

J is TRBJ1-2 and V is TRBV5-6; D gene ambiguous. The CDR3 runs 13 residues. Germline-derived CDR1 and CDR2 are SGHDT and YYEEEE. Between the trimmed V and J ends, which lost 5 bases and 7 bases, there was a span of 15 bases. CDR3 DNA: TGTGCCAGCAGGGTCGGGGTTACCGGTGGCTACACCTTC. Its protein product is CASRVGVTGGYTF.

Only one count was recorded for this clone. The chain joins TRBV30 to TRBJ1-3; the match to TRBD1 covers 7 bases. Per the germline V gene, CDR1 is GTSNPN and CDR2 is SVGIG (reference sequence). Trimming at V came to 1 base and at J to 4 bases, leaving 7 bases not matched to a gene. The CDR3 has 15 residues. DNA for the CDR3: TGTGCCTGGAGTGACAAGACAGGGTTCGGAAACACCATATATTTT. This translates into CAWSDKTGFGNTIYF. Full variable domain (rest looked up from reference TRBV30 and TRBJ1-3): SQTIHQWPATLVQPVGSPLSLECTVEGTSNPNLYWYRQAAGRGLQLLFYSVGIGQISSEVPQNLSASRPQDRQFILSSKKLLLSDSGFYLCAWSDKTGFGNTIYFGEGSWLTVV.

This chain connects TRBV19 to TRBJ2-1; 7 bases line up with TRBD1. CDR3 size: 15 residues. V was clipped by 2 bases and J by 1 base; unmatched bases: 2. The germline V gene encodes CDR1 LNHDA and CDR2 SQIVND (reference sequence). The CDR3 sequence is CASSITQGSYNEQFF. CDR3 nucleotide sequence: TGTGCCAGTAGTATAACACAGGGGTCCTACAATGAGCAGTTCTTC.

This clone came up a few times. This chain uses TRBV6-5 with TRBJ1-4; D unresolved. CDR3 length: 15 amino acids. Per the germline V gene, CDR1 is MNHEY and CDR2 is SVGAGI. The V end lost 6 bases, the J end lost 7 bases, and 18 bases lay between the germline ends. Here the CDR3 reads CASSAGVVQREKLFF. In DNA form, the CDR3 reads TGTGCCAGCAGCGCCGGGGTAGTACAGCGTGAAAAACTGTTTTTT.

The V call is TRBV9, the J call TRBJ1-3; TRBD1 might be the D (6 bases). V dropped 2 bases and J dropped 4 bases, with 13 bases sitting between them. CDR1 is SGDLS, CDR2 YYNGEE, per germline. The CDR3 contains 15 residues. The CDR3 reads CASSVAGARGNTIYF. The CDR3 nucleotides are TGTGCCAGCAGCGTCGCAGGGGCGCGGGGAAACACCATATATTTT.

The chain links TRBV19 to TRBJ1-1; a possible D gene is TRBD1 (6 bases). The germline V and J ends were trimmed by 3 bases and 1 base, with 9 bases remaining between them. This CDR3 spans 14 amino acids. Germline lookup yields CDR1 LNHDA and CDR2 SQIVND (reference sequence). The CDR3 spells CASSIGTSNTEAFF. The CDR3 nucleotides are TGTGCCAGTAGTATTGGGACATCGAACACTGAAGCTTTCTTT. The entire variable domain, with the rest obtained from reference TRBV19 and TRBJ1-1, is as follows: DGGITQSPKYLFRKEGQNVTLSCEQNLNHDAMYWYRQDPGQGLRLIYYSQIVNDFQKGDIAEGYSVSREKKESFPLTVTSAQKNPTAFYLCASSIGTSNTEAFFGQGTRLTVV.

This sequence joins TRBV29-1 and TRBJ2-5, with D perhaps matching TRBD2 (6 bases). Per the germline V gene, CDR1 is SQVTM and CDR2 is ANQGSEA. Between the trimmed V and J ends, which lost 4 bases and 5 bases, there was a span of 11 bases. The CDR3 contains 12 residues. The CDR3 here is CSVVTGVETQYF. For the CDR3, the DNA is TGCAGCGTTGTAACGGGGGTTGAGACCCAGTACTTC. Complete variable domain (other parts from reference TRBV29-1 and TRBJ2-5): SAVISQKPSRDICQRGTSLTIQCQVDSQVTMMFWYRQQPGQSLTLIATANQGSEATYESGFVIDKFPISRPNLTFSTLTVSNMSPEDSSIYLCSVVTGVETQYFGPGTRLLVL.

J is TRBJ2-7 and V is TRBV5-5; D possibly corresponds to TRBD2 (5 bases). The germline V and J ends were trimmed by 5 bases and 4 bases, with 13 bases remaining between them. The CDR3 is made up of 13 amino acids. The germline V gene encodes CDR1 SGHKS and CDR2 YYEKEE (reference sequence). The CDR3 DNA sequence: TGTGCCAGCAGGAAGGCAGGAGGTTACGAGCAGTACTTC. Translating it yields CASRKAGGYEQYF.

The chain links TRBV12-3 or TRBV12-4 to TRBJ2-1, with 8 bases fitting TRBD1. CDR3 size: 13 residues. V lost 6 bases to trimming and J lost 11 bases; unmatched junction nucleotides: 9. The CDR3 here is CASSRPGQEKQFF. CDR3 in DNA: TGTGCCAGCAGCCGCCCGGGACAGGAAAAGCAGTTCTTC.

The chain carries TRBV21-1 and TRBJ1-5; TRBD1 is the table's D call and was not checked against the DNA. TRBV21-1 is noted as a pseudogene. The CDR3 has 19 amino acids. CDR3 sequence (DNA): TGTGCCAGCAGCAACCAAGGACAGGGTCGGAATATTGGCAATCAGCCCCAGCATTTT. It translates to CASSNQGQGRNIGNQPQHF.

V and J are TRBV7-9 and TRBJ1-2, with D unclear. The ends were cut back, 4 bases at V and 3 bases at J, with 15 bases in the middle. The CDR3 extends over 15 amino acids. Germline V gene lookup returns CDR1 SEHNR and CDR2 FQNEAQ (reference sequence). This chain's CDR3 is CASSSGGRAYYGYTF. DNA of the CDR3: TGTGCCAGCAGCTCCGGAGGGAGGGCTTACTATGGCTACACCTTC.